The rows below give T cell receptor beta chains drawn from one sample of a study of blood T cell repertoires in COVID-19. The method was immunoSEQ multiplex PCR; TCRdb's version includes in-frame clones alone and lacks a portion of them. The data contain 250,000 to 350,000 clones, approximately 91% of them singletons. Sequencing input: PBMCs or T cells enriched from blood (not recorded which). The origin of the receptors is a woman in her 30s who had recovered from COVID-19. The CDR3 runs from the conserved cysteine through the conserved F or W. D genes are given only for firm matches. The listing skips clone size in some rows; elsewhere it reads once, few, many or a size class.

V	D	size	J	DNA	CDR3
TRBV27	NA	NA	TRBJ2-3	TGTGCCAGCAGTTTTATCGGCACAGATACGCAGTATTTT	CASSFIGTDTQYF
TRBV19	NA	NA	TRBJ1-2	TGTGCCAGTAGGGCGGGCTATGGCTACACCTTC	CASRAGYGYTF
TRBV30	TRBD1	few	TRBJ2-7	TGTGCCTGGAGTATAACAGGGGGTTTATCCGAGCAGTACTTC	CAWSITGGLSEQYF
TRBV7-9	NA	NA	TRBJ2-7	TGTGCCAGCAGCTTAGGGGGACAAGACGAGCAGTACTTC	CASSLGGQDEQYF
TRBV28	TRBD1	NA	TRBJ1-4	TGTGCCAGCAGGACCAACAGGGGTGGGAATGAAAAACTGTTTTTT	CASRTNRGGNEKLFF
TRBV10-3	TRBD1	few	TRBJ1-2	TGTGCCATTTCGCCAGGGGGCCTGCACCGCTATGGCTACACCTTC	CAISPGGLHRYGYTF
TRBV5-1	TRBD2	NA	TRBJ2-3	TGCGCCAGCAGGACCCTAGCGGGAGGGATTATGGATACGCAGTATTTT	CASRTLAGGIMDTQYF
TRBV6-2/TRBV6-3	NA	NA	TRBJ2-1	TGTGCCAGCAGTTATCGGGTAGATGGCGGGAACCATTACAATGAGCAGTTCTTC	CASSYRVDGGNHYNEQFF
TRBV7-3	NA	NA	TRBJ1-1	TGTGCCAGCAGCTTACAGGGAATGAACACTGAAGCTTTCTTT	CASSLQGMNTEAFF
TRBV28	TRBD1	NA	TRBJ1-4	TGTGCCAGCAGTTTTCCCCGACAGGGGGCGGGTGAAAAACTGTTTTTT	CASSFPRQGAGEKLFF
TRBV14	NA	few	TRBJ2-1	TGTGCCAGCAGCCGGGGTGTCGACAGGTACAATGAGCAGTTCTTC	CASSRGVDRYNEQFF
TRBV5-5	NA	NA	TRBJ2-7	TGTGCCAGCAGCTTGGGAAGGACTGGACTCTACGAGCAGTACTTC	CASSLGRTGLYEQYF
TRBV27	TRBD1	NA	TRBJ1-2	TGTGCCAGCAGTAAGGGAGGCAGGGGGGACTATGGCTACACCTTC	CASSKGGRGDYGYTF
TRBV5-1	TRBD2	NA	TRBJ2-1	TGCGCCAGCTCAGAATTAGCGGGGTACAATGAGCAGTTCTTC	CASSELAGYNEQFF
TRBV28	NA	NA	TRBJ1-2	TGTGCCAGCAGCAAGACAGTTGTCTATGGCTACACCTTC	CASSKTVVYGYTF
TRBV6-5	NA	NA	TRBJ1-2	TGTGCCAGCAGGGGAGGGGCAGTCAACTATGGCTACACCTTC	CASRGGAVNYGYTF